A single sample gave rise to the 21 T cell receptor beta chains below, sequenced in a study of blood T cells in healthy people across ages. Next came a second PCR, run for about 6 to 12 cycles, which used a sample-barcoded 5' primer along with a J-beta primer mix. TCRdb re-analysed the 5' RACE reads in MiXCR, keeping a single row per CDR3 protein. This table holds 1.5 million to 2 million distinct CDR3 sequences, roughly 28% found once. The sequenced sample was blood. The receptors were gathered from a woman aged 30 to 39 in good health.

This chain connects TRBV27 to TRBJ1-2; tentative D call: TRBD1 (6 bases). V was cut by 5 bases and J by 7 bases, with 14 bases left in between. Germline V gene data show CDR1 as MNHEY and CDR2 as SMNVEV (reference sequence). This CDR3 spans 13 amino acids. The CDR3 reads CASSVRGTGGYTF. The CDR3 DNA reads as TGTGCCAGCAGTGTAAGGGGGACGGGTGGCTACACCTTC.

This clonotype occurred a few times. The rearrangement uses TRBV7-9 and TRBJ1-2; D gene unclear. The CDR3 covers 13 residues. The ends were cut back, 1 base at V and 8 bases at J, with 11 bases in the middle. Germline CDR1 is SEHNR and CDR2 is FQNEAQ (reference sequence). CDR3 nucleotides: TGTGCCAGCAGCTTAGATCCGGACGGGGGCTACACCTTC. Translating it yields CASSLDPDGGYTF.

This clonotype was seen only a few times. V gene TRBV29-1 combines with J gene TRBJ1-2; TRBD1 matches 9 bases. CDR1 SQVTM and CDR2 ANQGSEA come from the germline V gene. J gave up 8 bases and V 7 bases, and 11 bases lay outside the gene matches. The CDR3 loop spans 13 amino acids. CDR3 DNA: TGCAGCGGGGCCGGACAGGGGAAGGGCGGCTACACCTTC. As protein: CSGAGQGKGGYTF.

This chain connects TRBV11-1 to TRBJ2-1, with D perhaps TRBD1 or TRBD2 (5 bases each). This CDR3 comprises 15 residues. Germline V gives CDR1 SGHAT, CDR2 FQDESV (reference sequence). The V end lost 3 bases, the J end lost 4 bases, and 13 bases lay between the germline ends. The CDR3 reads CASSFVTAAYNEQFF. CDR3 nucleotides: TGTGCCAGCAGCTTCGTGACAGCGGCATACAATGAGCAGTTCTTC.

In this sample, this clonotype turned up a few times. A much larger clone lies a single base off, so this may be a read error. The chain couples TRBV5-1 to TRBJ2-7, with 9 nucleotides matching TRBD1. The CDR3 totals 14 residues. The germline V gene has CDR1 SGHRS and CDR2 YFSETQ. J gave up 3 bases and V 4 bases, and 5 bases lay outside the gene matches. The DNA of the CDR3 is TGCGCCAGCAGCACCTGGACAGGGGACTACGAGCAGTACTTC. It encodes CASSTWTGDYEQYF.

J is TRBJ2-1 and V is TRBV2; perhaps TRBD1 as D (6 bases). CDR1 and CDR2 from the germline V gene are SNHLY and FYNNEI. V shed 2 bases and J shed 5 bases, with 13 bases lying between them. CDR3 length: 15 residues. The CDR3 sequence is CASSEQQGPNNEQFF. CDR3 DNA sequence: TGTGCCAGCAGTGAACAACAGGGACCTAACAATGAGCAGTTCTTC. The complete variable domain, with remaining parts taken from reference TRBV2 and TRBJ2-1, reads EPEVTQTPSHQVTQMGQEVILRCVPISNHLYFYWYRQILGQKVEFLVSFYNNEISEKSEIFDDQFSVERPDGSNFTLKIRSTKLEDSAMYFCASSEQQGPNNEQFFGPGTRLTVL.

In this sample, this clonotype turned up many times. The chain is built from TRBV7-6 and TRBJ2-3; 9 nucleotides agree with TRBD1. The end of the DNA is better explained by TRBJ2-7, so the J call may be wrong. The length of the CDR3 is 13 residues. Germline-derived CDR1 and CDR2 are SGHVS and FNYEAQ. The CDR3 nucleotides read TGTGCCAGCAGCTTAGGAGGGACAGGGACGCAGTACTTC. Translation: CASSLGGTGTQYF.

For this clonotype: At one end, the junction sequence differs from germline, possibly due to a read error. This chain connects TRBV27 to TRBJ2-5; 11 positions match TRBD2. CDR1 and CDR2 from the germline V gene are MNHEY and SMNVEV (reference sequence). The CDR3 consists of 15 residues. CDR3 in amino acids: CAGSSPSGRPPEQYF. The CDR3, as DNA: TGTGCCGGCAGTTCCCCTAGCGGGAGGCCTCCTGAGCAGTACTTC.

Notes on this clonotype: A clone one base away is much larger, so this may be a read error. Since no conserved phenylalanine or tryptophan closes the CDR3, a read error is the likely cause. The rearrangement links TRBV20-1 to TRBJ2-1; unclear D gene. The germline V gene has CDR1 DFQATT and CDR2 SNEGSKA (reference sequence). The CDR3 sequence is 12 residues long. V gave up 7 bases and J gave up 10 bases, with 17 bases separating them. The CDR3 loop reads CSVLTVGDEQFV. The CDR3, as DNA: TGCAGTGTTCTAACCGTAGGCGACGAGCAGTTCGTC.

The chain has TRBV14 and TRBJ1-1; D not resolved. V lost 2 bases to trimming and J lost 0 bases, with 7 bases between them. Germline CDR1 SGHDN, CDR2 FVKESK. This CDR3 comprises 14 residues. CDR3 sequence reads: CASSQNRVNTEAFF. The DNA for the CDR3 is TGTGCCAGCAGCCAAAATCGGGTGAACACTGAAGCTTTCTTT.

This clonotype was counted between two and nine times. The gene calls are TRBV7-6 and TRBJ2-7; 14 positions agree with TRBD2. CDR3 length: 18 residues. V lost 3 bases to trimming and J lost 5 bases; unmatched junction nucleotides: 12. From germline, CDR1 is SGHVS and CDR2 FNYEAQ. This CDR3 is CASSLQGGLAGDKDEQYF. The DNA for the CDR3 is TGTGCCAGCAGCTTGCAGGGGGGACTAGCGGGAGATAAGGACGAGCAGTACTTC.

A few counts support this clonotype. The chain links TRBV7-9 to TRBJ1-2, with TRBD1 matching 9 bases. Unmatched junction bases numbered 8, after V lost 5 bases and J lost 7 bases. The germline V gene encodes CDR1 SEHNR and CDR2 FQNEAQ (reference sequence). The CDR3 loop spans 14 amino acids. This chain's CDR3 is CASSKPGQGRGYTF. The CDR3 coding sequence is TGTGCCAGCAGCAAGCCGGGACAGGGACGTGGCTACACCTTC.

This clonotype was recorded once. The chain joins TRBV20-1 to TRBJ1-2; 7 nucleotides match TRBD1. V trimming: 8 bases; J trimming: 0 bases; junction bases outside the gene matches: 9. Germline V lookup: CDR1 DFQATT, CDR2 SNEGSKA (reference sequence). The CDR3 totals 14 residues. CDR3 protein: CSTAYRGSNYGYTF. The CDR3, as DNA: TGCAGTACTGCTTACAGGGGTTCTAACTATGGCTACACCTTC.

A remark on this clonotype: The junction departs from germline at one end; a sequencing error may be responsible. The chain has TRBV20-1 and TRBJ2-3, with 8 bases fitting TRBD2. The CDR3 has 17 amino acids. Per germline, CDR1 DFQATT and CDR2 SNEGSKA (reference sequence). This CDR3 is CCAPGQGTSGSTDTQYF. The CDR3 nucleotides are TGCTGTGCTCCGGGGCAAGGAACTAGCGGTAGCACAGATACGCAGTATTTT.

With regard to this clonotype: A single base separates this from a much larger clone, so it may be a read error. The chain joins TRBV6-4 to TRBJ2-1, with 7 bases identical to TRBD2. Per the germline V gene, CDR1 is MRHNA and CDR2 is SNTAGT. CDR3 length: 17 amino acids. The CDR3 reads CASSDRGVTSTTYEQDF. The CDR3 nucleotides are TGTGCCAGCAGTGACCGGGGGGTTACTAGTACAACCTACGAGCAGGACTTC.

Of note for this clonotype: The junction does not match germline at one end; this may be a read error. The chain links TRBV7-9 to TRBJ2-3, with 7 bases fitting TRBD2. Germline CDR1 is SEHNR and CDR2 is FQNEAQ (reference sequence). This CDR3 spans 15 amino acids. CDR3 sequence: CSSSFQAGSTDTQYF. CDR3 DNA sequence: TGTTCCAGCAGCTTTCAAGCGGGGAGCACAGATACGCAGTATTTT.

The chain couples TRBV28 to TRBJ2-7, with a tentative D call TRBD1 (6 bases). The ends were cut back, 4 bases at V and 1 base at J, with 11 bases in the middle. This CDR3 is 14 amino acids long. The V gene's germline CDR1 is MDHEN and CDR2 SYDVKM. CDR3 sequence (DNA): TGTGCCAGCAGTTCCGACAGGAGGTCCTACGAGCAGTACTTC. This codes for CASSSDRRSYEQYF. Together with reference TRBV28 and TRBJ2-7, the CDR3 gives the full variable domain: DVKVTQSSRYLVKRTGEKVFLECVQDMDHENMFWYRQDPGLGLRLIYFSYDVKMKEKGDIPEGYSVSREKKERFSLILESASTNQTSMYLCASSSDRRSYEQYFGPGTRLTVT.

The chain recombines TRBV6-2 or TRBV6-3 with TRBJ2-1; D is uncertain. The length of the CDR3 is 13 residues. The germline gives CDR1 MNHEY, CDR2 SVGEGT. V was clipped by 0 bases and J by 6 bases, with 6 bases between them. CDR3 region: CASSYSKSNEQFF. Written as DNA, the CDR3 is TGTGCCAGCAGTTACTCGAAGTCCAATGAGCAGTTCTTC.

This clonotype was seen a few times. The V gene is TRBV5-6, the J gene TRBJ1-2; D might be TRBD1 (6 bases). The V end was cut by 5 bases, the J end by 4 bases, with 12 bases between. CDR1 SGHDT and CDR2 YYEEEE come from the germline V gene. The CDR3 sequence is 13 residues long. CDR3 region: CASRGDNPYGYTF. In DNA form, the CDR3 reads TGTGCCAGCAGAGGGGACAATCCCTATGGCTACACCTTC.

The chain couples TRBV7-9 to TRBJ2-5; a weak D match, TRBD1 (5 bases). The CDR3 contains 15 residues. Per the germline V gene, CDR1 is SEHNR and CDR2 is FQNEAQ (reference sequence). V was pared by 4 bases and J by 6 bases, with 18 bases between. The CDR3 loop is CASSSREVVGQTQYF. The CDR3 DNA is TGTGCCAGCAGCTCAAGGGAAGTCGTGGGGCAGACCCAGTACTTC.

This clonotype was seen at least ten times. This sequence joins TRBV29-1 and TRBJ2-7; D may correspond to TRBD1 or TRBD2 (5 bases each). V was trimmed by 5 bases and J by 4 bases, leaving 12 bases between them. The CDR3 is made up of 12 amino acids. Per the germline V gene, CDR1 is SQVTM and CDR2 is ANQGSEA. The CDR3 coding sequence is TGCAGCGTTATGGGGGAGAGATACGAGCAGTACTTC. It specifies CSVMGERYEQYF.